These 16 T cell receptor beta chains share one sample of origin, sequenced in a study of T cell repertoires in cytomegalovirus infection. TCRdb fed the reads into MiXCR, producing one record per CDR3 protein. Altogether 300,000 to 400,000 distinct CDR3 sequences are present, 25% to 30% being singletons, with the ten largest covering roughly 20%. These receptors' targets are unknown. This specimen consisted of cultured PBMCs, obtained from culture after CMV antigen stimulation. The receptors were gathered from a human donor in good health (CMV status not recorded). Some clones in this sample may be carry-over from other donors' samples.

This clonotype was seen just once. One junction end disagrees with the germline gene, perhaps due to a read error. The chain is built from TRBV7-8 and TRBJ1-5, with a possible D match to TRBD1 (5 bases). This CDR3 is 13 amino acids long. CDR1 is SGHVS and CDR2 is FQNEAQ in the germline V gene. The CDR3 DNA follows: TGTGCCAGCAGCGTTCAGGGTTATCAGCCCCGGCATTTT. It codes for CASSVQGYQPRHF.

CDR3 bases: TGTGCCACCGGGACTAGCGGGAGGGCCAGGTCCGGGGAGCTGTTTTTT. Its protein is CATGTSGRARSGELFF. V and J are TRBV19 and TRBJ2-2; TRBD2 matches 16 bases. The CDR3 has 16 amino acids. The V segment lost 10 bases and the J segment 6 bases; nucleotides outside the gene matches: 8. CDR1 and CDR2 (germline): LNHDA, SQIVND (reference sequence).

The chain couples TRBV12-3 or TRBV12-4 to TRBJ2-5, with D tentatively TRBD1 (6 bases). With 6 bases removed from V and 5 bases from J, the gap between germline ends came to 13 bases. This CDR3 has 13 amino acids. The CDR3 region is CASRTTGSETQYF. The CDR3 bases are TGTGCCAGCAGGACCACAGGGTCGGAGACCCAGTACTTC.

The sample holds many counts of this clonotype. Written as DNA, the CDR3 is TGTGCCAGCAGCTTAGCAGGGGACTTCTATGGCTACACCTTC. Protein sequence: CASSLAGDFYGYTF. The chain combines TRBV7-2 with TRBJ1-2; possibly TRBD1 for D (5 bases). V gave up 0 bases and J gave up 4 bases, with 9 bases separating them. Germline V lookup: CDR1 SGHTA, CDR2 FQGNSA. The CDR3 is made up of 14 amino acids.

V usage is TRBV5-4 and J usage is TRBJ2-2; D gene uncertain. The CDR3 length is 15 residues. With 0 bases removed from V and 4 bases from J, the gap between germline ends came to 10 bases. From germline, CDR1 is SGHNT and CDR2 YYREEE (reference sequence). CDR3 loop: CASSLGAGSTGELFF. The DNA for the CDR3 is TGTGCCAGCAGCTTGGGGGCAGGCAGCACCGGGGAGCTGTTTTTT. Drawing the rest from reference TRBV5-4 and TRBJ2-2, the complete variable domain is ETGVTQSPTHLIKTRGQQVTLRCSSQSGHNTVSWYQQALGQGPQFIFQYYREEENGRGNFPPRFSGLQFPNYSSELNVNALELDDSALYLCASSLGAGSTGELFFGEGSRLTVL.

This clonotype was detected a few times. The rearrangement joins TRBV12-3 or TRBV12-4 to TRBJ2-3; D ambiguous. This CDR3 is built from 18 residues. Trimming removed 3 bases from V and 2 bases from J, with 21 bases in between. The CDR3 is CASSFQPHRQVFTDTQYF. The CDR3 nucleotides read TGTGCCAGCAGTTTCCAACCCCACCGCCAGGTCTTCACAGATACGCAGTATTTT.

The chain couples TRBV10-3 to TRBJ1-5, with D uncertain. CDR3 length equals 15 residues. The V end lost 5 bases, the J end lost 0 bases, and 11 bases lay between the germline ends. CDR1 is ENHRY, CDR2 SYGVKD, per germline. The CDR3 spells CAISFSTDSNQPQHF. DNA for the CDR3: TGTGCCATCAGTTTCTCCACAGATAGCAATCAGCCCCAGCATTTT.

In DNA form, the CDR3 reads TGTGCCAGCAGTGAGGTGACAGGGACTAGCGTCACCTACGAGCAGTACTTC. Amino acid sequence: CASSEVTGTSVTYEQYF. The V call is TRBV2, the J call TRBJ2-7, with 10 bases identical to TRBD2. Germline CDR1 reads SNHLY; CDR2 reads FYNNEI. The J segment lost 2 bases and the V segment lost 3 bases, leaving 10 bases of the junction unmatched. The CDR3 loop spans 17 amino acids.

The chain links TRBV4-2 to TRBJ1-4, with unresolved D. The germline gives CDR1 LGHNA, CDR2 YNFKEQ. The CDR3 is 15 residues long. Trimming pared 4 bases from V and 2 bases from J, leaving 11 bases between. CDR3 DNA: TGTGCCAGCAGCCTTCCGGCCCGCACTAATGAAAAACTGTTTTTT. Translating gives CASSLPARTNEKLFF.

This clonotype was picked up a small number of times. This chain joins TRBV5-6 and TRBJ1-1; a possible D gene is TRBD1 (6 bases). The germline V gene has CDR1 SGHDT and CDR2 YYEEEE. The CDR3 length is 15 residues. Trimming shortened V by 4 bases and J by 0 bases, and 13 bases separated the two germline ends. The CDR3 nucleotides read TGTGCCAGCAGCACCGGGACATTTATGAACACTGAAGCTTTCTTT. Its translation is CASSTGTFMNTEAFF.

V gene TRBV20-1 combines with J gene TRBJ2-1; the match to TRBD2 covers 7 bases. Unmatched junction bases numbered 7, after V lost 4 bases and J lost 4 bases. There are 14 residues in the CDR3. Looked up from germline, CDR1 is DFQATT and CDR2 is SNEGSKA (reference sequence). The CDR3 reads CSAILSGVYNEQFF. The CDR3 coding sequence is TGCAGTGCTATTCTCAGCGGGGTTTACAATGAGCAGTTCTTC.

This clonotype was seen many times. The chain carries TRBV12-3 or TRBV12-4 and TRBJ1-1; 9 bases align to TRBD1. V dropped 5 bases and J dropped 1; count of bases not matched to a gene: 5. The length of the CDR3 is 15 residues. The CDR3 DNA is TGTGCCAGCAGTCGACCGGGACAGGGGAACACTGAAGCTTTCTTT. As protein: CASSRPGQGNTEAFF.

This clonotype has only a few counts. This rearrangement joins TRBV7-2 to TRBJ1-1; D remains ambiguous. The CDR3 extends over 13 amino acids. Germline V gives CDR1 SGHTA, CDR2 FQGNSA. Trimming cost V 1 base and J 7 bases, with 10 bases left between them. Written as DNA, the CDR3 is TGTGCCAGCAGCTTAGAGGCGGCGGTTGAAGCTTTCTTT. It codes for CASSLEAAVEAFF.

CDR3 nucleotide sequence: TGCAGTGCTAGATCCAGCGGGGGGCTCTCCTACGAGCAGTACTTC. Its protein product is CSARSSGGLSYEQYF. V gene TRBV20-1 combines with J gene TRBJ2-7; 9 bases match TRBD2. CDR3 length: 15 residues. From germline, CDR1 is DFQATT and CDR2 SNEGSKA (reference sequence). V was pared by 2 bases and J by 0 bases, with 5 bases of the junction left unmatched.

This CDR3 reads CASSVSFNYGYTF. CDR3 sequence (DNA): TGTGCCAGCAGTGTCAGCTTTAACTATGGCTACACCTTC. This rearrangement joins TRBV6-1 to TRBJ1-2; unclear D gene. This CDR3 has 13 residues. The V gene's germline CDR1 is MNHNS and CDR2 SASEGT. Deletions cut 4 bases from V and 1 base from J, with 7 bases between.

This clonotype appeared a single time. The chain joins TRBV5-4 to TRBJ2-2; D is ambiguous. Germline V gene data show CDR1 as SGHNT and CDR2 as YYREEE (reference sequence). V was cut by 0 bases and J by 7 bases, with 10 bases left in between. The CDR3 loop spans 14 amino acids. This chain's CDR3 is CASSLDMAGGELFF. The CDR3 nucleotides are TGTGCCAGCAGCTTGGATATGGCCGGCGGGGAGCTGTTTTTT.